One and the same sample provided the 22 T cell receptor beta chains below, sequenced in a study of blood T cell repertoires in COVID-19. Repertoires were generated with immunoSEQ multiplex PCR, while TCRdb's copy carries only in-frame clones and drops some. The sample includes 150,000 or so clones, under 90% of them seen just once. Sequenced input: PBMCs or T cells enriched from blood (not recorded which). These receptors all come from a man aged 45-65 years who had recovered from COVID-19.

This chain uses TRBV7-6 with TRBJ2-5, with D tentatively TRBD2 (6 bases). This CDR3 is built from 15 residues. Trimming pared 5 bases from V and 1 base from J, leaving 14 bases between. Germline CDR1 reads SGHVS; CDR2 reads FNYEAQ. Here the CDR3 reads CASSDLGGVQETQYF. The DNA of the CDR3 is TGTGCCAGCAGCGATCTAGGAGGGGTCCAAGAGACCCAGTACTTC.

The V call is TRBV11-2, the J call TRBJ2-5, with 8 bases identical to TRBD2. V was pared by 8 bases and J by 5 bases, with 13 bases of the junction left unmatched. The CDR3 covers 15 residues. Per the germline V gene, CDR1 is SGHAT and CDR2 is FQNNGV. The CDR3 DNA reads TGTGCCAGCGGTGCTGCGGGGGGCGTGTGGGAGACCCAGTACTTC. Translated: CASGAAGGVWETQYF.

V usage is TRBV18 and J usage is TRBJ1-1, with no clear D. The V and J ends lost 1 base and 1 base respectively, with 7 bases between them. The CDR3 is 14 amino acids. Per the germline V gene, CDR1 is KGHSH and CDR2 is LQKENI. The CDR3 sequence: CASSPLSGNTEAFF. The CDR3 DNA reads as TGTGCCAGCTCACCACTCTCAGGGAACACTGAAGCTTTCTTT.

The chain has TRBV18 and TRBJ2-3, with 15 bases lining up with TRBD2. Per the germline V gene, CDR1 is KGHSH and CDR2 is LQKENI. The J segment lost 4 bases and the V segment lost 2 bases, leaving 1 base of the junction unmatched. CDR3 length: 16 amino acids. The CDR3 DNA sequence: TGTGCCAGCTCACCAAGGACTAGCGGGGGGGCAGATACGCAGTATTTT. Its translation: CASSPRTSGGADTQYF.

This clone was seen repeatedly, ten times or more. The chain links TRBV7-8 to TRBJ1-1; D is undetermined. The CDR3 covers 13 residues. Trimming left V 3 bases short and J 0 bases short, with 5 bases between. Germline V CDR1 and CDR2: SGHVS, FQNEAQ. Here the CDR3 DNA reads TGTGCCAGCAGCTTGAGGATGAACACTGAAGCTTTCTTT. Encoded protein: CASSLRMNTEAFF. The full variable domain, rest sourced from reference TRBV7-8 and TRBJ1-1, is GAGVSQSPRYKVAKRGQDVALRCDPISGHVSLFWYQQALGQGPEFLTYFQNEAQLDKSGLPSDRFFAERPEGSVSTLKIQRTQQEDSAVYLCASSLRMNTEAFFGQGTRLTVV.

There are a few counts of this clone. The chain joins TRBV12-3 or TRBV12-4 to TRBJ1-5, with D unclear. V lost 5 bases to trimming and J lost 3 bases, with 5 bases between them. The CDR3 is made up of 12 amino acids. Here the CDR3 DNA reads TGTGCCAGCAGTCCCCACAATCAGCCCCAGCATTTT. Translated, it gives CASSPHNQPQHF.

This clone has a handful of counts. The CDR3 protein is CASSHVGTGINSPLHF. The CDR3 DNA follows: TGTGCCAGCAGCCACGTAGGGACAGGTATTAATTCACCCCTCCACTTT. The chain joins TRBV3-1 (or the pseudogene TRBV3-2) to TRBJ1-6; TRBD1 aligns across 8 bases. The V gene end was trimmed by 3 bases and the J gene end by 6 bases; junction bases not matched to a gene: 7. The germline V gene encodes CDR1 LGHDT and CDR2 YNNKEL (reference sequence). This CDR3 has 16 residues.

CDR3 sequence reads: CASSLGTRGSYEQYF. CDR3 bases: TGTGCCAGCAGTCTTGGGACCCGGGGGTCCTACGAGCAGTACTTC. This chain uses TRBV28 with TRBJ2-7; maybe TRBD2 (6 bases). Trimming took 5 bases from V and 1 from J, leaving 15 bases between them. The germline V gene encodes CDR1 MDHEN and CDR2 SYDVKM. The CDR3 spans 15 residues.

This chain uses TRBV19 with TRBJ1-4, with 9 bases matching TRBD1. V dropped 3 bases and J dropped 8; count of bases not matched to a gene: 7. This CDR3 is built from 15 residues. Per germline, CDR1 LNHDA and CDR2 SQIVND (reference sequence). In nucleotides, the CDR3 is TGTGCCAGTAGTATGGGGACAGGGTTAAAGGAAAAACTGTTTTTT. Encoded protein: CASSMGTGLKEKLFF.

This clone was counted once. The chain carries TRBV19 and TRBJ2-3; D might be TRBD2 (6 bases). CDR1 LNHDA and CDR2 SQIVND come from the germline V gene (reference sequence). Deletions cut 8 bases from V and 5 bases from J, with 20 bases between. This CDR3 has 15 amino acids. The CDR3: CASGRGQGLGDTQYF. The CDR3 nucleotides read TGTGCCAGTGGGCGGGGTCAAGGGCTGGGAGATACGCAGTATTTT.

The chain recombines TRBV9 with TRBJ1-1; 7 nucleotides agree with TRBD1. With 3 bases clipped from V and 3 bases from J, the junction kept 2 bases outside the gene matches. The CDR3 has 13 residues. The germline gives CDR1 SGDLS, CDR2 YYNGEE. The CDR3, as DNA: TGTGCCAGCAGCGCGACAGGGCACACTGAAGCTTTCTTT. Translation gives CASSATGHTEAFF.

The CDR3 DNA follows: TGTGCCAGCAAACCCCCCCGTACTGGGGAGCTGTTTTTT. Protein sequence: CASKPPRTGELFF. The V call is TRBV28, the J call TRBJ2-2, with D unclear. Germline assignment: CDR1 MDHEN and CDR2 SYDVKM. This CDR3 region has 13 residues. V lost 7 bases, J lost 8 bases, and 14 bases lay in between.

The chain links TRBV27 to TRBJ2-7, with 7 bases matching TRBD2. CDR1 and CDR2 from the germline V gene are MNHEY and SMNVEV (reference sequence). After removal of 5 bases from V and 5 bases from J, the junction contained 15 bases not matched to a gene. This CDR3 comprises 16 residues. The CDR3 DNA reads TGTGCCAGCAGTCCCTTAAGTCTCGGGGAGGGCAACGAGCAGTACTTC. Amino acids: CASSPLSLGEGNEQYF.

V is TRBV4-3 and J is TRBJ1-6, with D uncertain. V was shortened by 0 bases and J by 0 bases, with 15 bases between the two germline ends. The CDR3 runs to 19 residues. Per germline, CDR1 LGHNA and CDR2 YSLEER. DNA of the CDR3: TGCGCCAGCAGCCAAGATTATTGGGTTACTAGCTCCTATAATTCACCCCTCCACTTT. Protein: CASSQDYWVTSSYNSPLHF.

This chain uses TRBV3-1 (or the pseudogene TRBV3-2) with TRBJ2-5, with D possibly matching TRBD1 (5 bases). From germline, CDR1 is LGHDT and CDR2 YNNKEL (reference sequence). Trimming pared 11 bases from V and 3 bases from J, leaving 19 bases between. CDR3 size: 14 residues. The CDR3 DNA reads TGTGCCTCTTCCTGGGGCCACAGCAAAGAGACCCAGTACTTC. Its protein is CASSWGHSKETQYF.

This chain uses TRBV6-5 with TRBJ1-5; perhaps TRBD1 as D (5 bases). This CDR3 has 15 amino acids. CDR1 MNHEY and CDR2 SVGAGI come from the germline V gene. V lost 5 bases and J lost 2, with 13 bases in between. The CDR3 DNA sequence: TGTGCCAGCAGTCCAAAGACGGGGGGCAATCAGCCCCAGCATTTT. Protein sequence: CASSPKTGGNQPQHF.

The chain combines TRBV5-6 with TRBJ1-2; D gene uncertain. The germline CDR1 and CDR2 sequences are SGHDT and YYEEEE. Between the trimmed V and J ends, which lost 0 bases and 5 bases, there was a span of 11 bases. CDR3 size: 14 residues. The CDR3 protein is CASSLVNGGYGYTF. DNA for the CDR3: TGTGCCAGCAGCTTGGTTAACGGAGGGTATGGCTACACCTTC.

The rearrangement uses TRBV6-2 or TRBV6-3 and TRBJ2-7; D is perhaps TRBD2 (6 bases). The V gene lost 6 bases and the J gene lost 3 bases, with 9 bases spanning the gap. The CDR3 loop spans 12 amino acids. Germline V CDR1 and CDR2: MNHEY, SVGEGT. The chain's CDR3 is CASSTTSYEQYF. CDR3 in DNA: TGTGCCAGCAGCACGACTAGCTACGAGCAGTACTTC.

Comment on this clone: The junction does not match germline at one end; this may be a read error. The chain recombines TRBV7-7 with TRBJ2-5; D is perhaps TRBD2 (5 bases). In germline, CDR1 is SSHAT, CDR2 FNYEAQ (reference sequence). CDR3 length equals 16 residues. The CDR3 sequence: CASSLAPAGTQETQYF. The CDR3 DNA sequence: TGTGCTAGCAGCTTAGCGCCCGCAGGTACACAAGAGACCCAGTACTTC.

This rearrangement joins TRBV4-2 to TRBJ2-3; 12 bases agree with TRBD2. This CDR3 spans 20 amino acids. Germline CDR1 LGHNA, CDR2 YNFKEQ. J gave up 0 bases and V 0 bases, and 10 bases lay outside the gene matches. CDR3 DNA sequence: TGTGCCAGCAGCCAAGATCAGAAGGCTAGCGGGGGGGTTAGCACAGATACGCAGTATTTT. This codes for CASSQDQKASGGVSTDTQYF.

As DNA, the CDR3 is TGCGCCAGCAGGAGGACAGAACCGAACACTGAAGCTTTCTTT. It is translated as CASRRTEPNTEAFF. The chain employs TRBV5-1 and TRBJ1-1; tentative D call: TRBD1 (6 bases). The V end lost 5 bases, the J end lost 1 base, and 12 bases lay between the germline ends. The germline V gene encodes CDR1 SGHRS and CDR2 YFSETQ. The length of the CDR3 is 14 residues.

The chain carries TRBV3-1 (or the pseudogene TRBV3-2) and TRBJ1-3, with TRBD1 identical over 9 bases. Germline CDR1 LGHDT, CDR2 YNNKEL (reference sequence). This CDR3 comprises 15 residues. V was clipped by 1 base and J by 8 bases; unmatched bases: 6. Here the CDR3 reads CASSQGGTGIDTIYF. CDR3 coding DNA: TGTGCCAGCAGCCAAGGGGGGACAGGGATAGACACCATATATTTT.